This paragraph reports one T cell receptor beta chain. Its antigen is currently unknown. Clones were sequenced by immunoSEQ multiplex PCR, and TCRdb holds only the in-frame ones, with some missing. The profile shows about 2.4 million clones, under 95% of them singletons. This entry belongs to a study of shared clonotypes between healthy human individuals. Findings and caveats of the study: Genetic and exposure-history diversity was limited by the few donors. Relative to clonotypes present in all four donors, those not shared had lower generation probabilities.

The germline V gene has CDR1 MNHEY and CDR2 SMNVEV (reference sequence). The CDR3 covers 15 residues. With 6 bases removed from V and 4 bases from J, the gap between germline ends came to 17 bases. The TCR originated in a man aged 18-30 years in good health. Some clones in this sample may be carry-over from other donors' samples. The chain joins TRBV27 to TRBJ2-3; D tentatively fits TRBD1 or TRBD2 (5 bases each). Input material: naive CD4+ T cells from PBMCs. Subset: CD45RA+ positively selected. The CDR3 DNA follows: TGTGCCAGCAGCTTCTGGGGGTCGCGGGCAGATACGCAGTATTTT. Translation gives CASSFWGSRADTQYF.